Reported below is one T cell receptor (beta chain). Antigen: not known. J was trimmed by 7 bases and V by 6 bases; bases with no gene match: 9. The CDR3 consists of 15 residues. Germline values: CDR1 SNHLY, CDR2 FYNNEI. These data come from a study of cytomegalovirus exposure and HLA in healthy donors. Findings of the study overall: The authors judged a highly shared variant cluster likely a sequencing artifact.

Use of 60 Vbeta and 13 Jbeta primers characterized the PCR. Repertoires were generated with immunoSEQ multiplex PCR, while TCRdb's copy carries only in-frame clones and drops some. Its table lists approximately 190,000 clones. The gene calls are TRBV2 and TRBJ1-6; TRBD1 matches at 7 bases. The TCR was taken from a boy aged 5 to 17 in good health and CMV-seronegative. The specimen was PBMCs. The CDR3 DNA reads TGTGCCAGCAGGGAGGCCGGGACAGAGAATTCACCCCTCCACTTT. It yields the protein CASREAGTENSPLHF.